This entry is about one T cell receptor beta chain. The entry originates in a study of OX40 agonist ivuxolimab in advanced cancers. Whole-study context: A mean age of 60 years, range roughly 23 to 85, was recorded, and 82.7% were male.

The protocol was immunoSEQ multiplex PCR, while the TCRdb copy is restricted to in-frame clones and leaves out a portion. The sample carries approximately 82,000 clones, approximately 87% recorded once. The sample here was CD4+ or CD8+ T cells sorted from blood, taken in a trial of the OX40 agonist ivuxolimab. The clonotype comes from an adult with an advanced solid tumor such as melanoma, head and neck, liver or kidney cancer.

This CDR3 reads CASSYGWGNQPQHF. CDR3 bases: TGTGCCAGCAGTTACGGTTGGGGCAATCAGCCCCAGCATTTT. The chain uses TRBV6-6 and TRBJ1-5; D not resolved. The length of the CDR3 is 14 residues. V dropped 2 bases and J dropped 2 bases, with 7 bases sitting between them. Germline CDR1 is MNHNY and CDR2 is SVGAGI (reference sequence).